This T cell receptor (beta chain) was identified during a study of human T cells and chemical hapten exposure. Study as a whole: Across samples, TCR yields varied, mostly owing to small differences in pooled library volumes. Study results and caveats: Relative to control repertoires, expanded TCRs gave rise to significantly more large CDR3 similarity clusters.

A single record per CDR3 protein comes from TCRdb applying MiXCR to the RACE reads. In the table there are some 38,000 distinct CDR3 sequences, approximately 9.5% of which are singletons. This clonotype was detected many times. Its antigen is currently unknown. Germline CDR1 is LNHDA and CDR2 is SQIVND (reference sequence). The CDR3 runs 16 residues. The V end was cut by 4 bases, the J end by 7 bases, with 23 bases between. Time point indicated: patch test 3, about 24 weeks after DPC sensitization. Regarding treatment: therapeutic diphenylcyclopropenone sensitization with weekly scalp DPC. Unfractionated whole blood served as the source for total RNA extraction.

This specimen consisted of whole blood, obtained in connection with sensitization to the hapten diphenylcyclopropenone (DPC). This clonotype was obtained from a man aged 50-59 years with alopecia areata. Some clones in this sample may be carry-over from other donors' samples. The rearrangement links TRBV19 to TRBJ2-7; D tentatively fits TRBD1 or TRBD2 (5 bases each). CDR3 sequence reads: CASSSKAAGYSGEQYF. CDR3 bases: TGTGCCAGTAGTAGTAAAGCGGCAGGGTACTCGGGAGAGCAGTACTTC.